Each of the 19 T cell receptor beta chains below was sequenced from the same sample in a study of shared clonotypes between healthy human individuals. The repertoire was sequenced with immunoSEQ multiplex PCR; TCRdb's copy has only in-frame clones and lacks some. Of about 1 million clones in the sample, more than 65% were seen once. The sequenced sample was memory CD4+ T cells sorted from blood. Subset noted: CD45RA-negative fraction. Receptors originate from a man aged 18 to 30 in good health.

This clone was detected only a few times. V gene TRBV7-2 combines with J gene TRBJ2-3; tentative D call: TRBD2 (6 bases). Germline CDR1 reads SGHTA; CDR2 reads FQGNSA. The CDR3 has 15 amino acids. The V gene lost 1 base and the J gene lost 2 bases, with 10 bases spanning the gap. The CDR3 loop is CASSLGSGHTDTQYF. CDR3 bases: TGTGCCAGCAGCTTAGGTAGCGGCCACACAGATACGCAGTATTTT.

The chain uses TRBV30 and TRBJ2-7, with 10 bases that match TRBD1. The V segment lost 7 bases and the J segment 7 bases; nucleotides outside the gene matches: 13. The CDR3 runs to 14 residues. Germline V CDR1 and CDR2: GTSNPN, SVGIG (reference sequence). This CDR3 is CASRPGQGLGEQYF. The CDR3 DNA is TGTGCCTCCCGACCGGGACAGGGGCTTGGGGAGCAGTACTTC.

V gene TRBV7-9 combines with J gene TRBJ1-6; D is unclear. Deletions cut 5 bases from V and 6 bases from J, with 14 bases between. The CDR3 has 15 residues. Germline lookup yields CDR1 SEHNR and CDR2 FQNEAQ (reference sequence). The CDR3 is CASSRWVGGNSPLHF. The CDR3 DNA reads TGTGCCAGCAGCCGATGGGTGGGAGGTAATTCACCCCTCCACTTT.

The chain joins TRBV7-9 to TRBJ2-4, with unresolved D. The CDR3 is 14 residues long. The V end lost 10 bases, the J end lost 0 bases, and 13 bases lay between the germline ends. Germline V gives CDR1 SEHNR, CDR2 FQNEAQ (reference sequence). This CDR3 reads CATGFSLAKNIQYF. DNA for the CDR3: TGTGCCACCGGGTTTTCTCTAGCCAAAAACATTCAGTACTTC. Filled out from reference TRBV7-9 and TRBJ2-4, the complete variable domain reads DTGVSQNPRHKITKRGQNVTFRCDPISEHNRLYWYRQTLGQGPEFLTYFQNEAQLEKSRLLSDRFSAERPKGSFSTLEIQRTEQGDSAMYLCATGFSLAKNIQYFGAGTRLSVL.

This clone has only a few counts. The rearrangement joins TRBV7-6 to TRBJ1-2; 8 bases are a match to TRBD1. In germline, CDR1 is SGHVS, CDR2 FNYEAQ. J gave up 8 bases and V 5 bases, and 10 bases lay outside the gene matches. CDR3 length equals 14 residues. Written as DNA, the CDR3 is TGTGCCAGCAGCCCTCATCTCAGGGGGCAAGGCTACACCTTC. Its translation is CASSPHLRGQGYTF.

This chain links TRBV6-5 with TRBJ2-1; D assignment may be TRBD1 or TRBD2 (6 bases each). Trimming took 8 bases from V and 4 from J, leaving 12 bases between them. The CDR3 spans 13 residues. The V gene's germline CDR1 is MNHEY and CDR2 SVGAGI. In nucleotides, the CDR3 is TGTGCCAGCCGGCGGGACAAGTACAATGAGCAGTTCTTC. This sequence encodes CASRRDKYNEQFF.

This chain connects TRBV6-5 to TRBJ1-2, with 7 bases identical to TRBD1. V gave up 5 bases and J gave up 7 bases; unmatched junction bases: 4. The CDR3 extends over 12 amino acids. The V gene's germline CDR1 is MNHEY and CDR2 SVGAGI. CDR3 DNA sequence: TGTGCCAGCAGTGACAGGGTTGGTGGCTACACCTTC. Translated: CASSDRVGGYTF.

With regard to this clone: The same CDR3 also results from other DNA sequences found in this sample. The chain couples TRBV18 to TRBJ1-5; no clear D. The CDR3 is made up of 13 amino acids. Trimming pared 2 bases from V and 0 bases from J, leaving 2 bases between. In germline, CDR1 is KGHSH, CDR2 LQKENI. CDR3 residues: CASSPYSNQPQHF. The DNA of the CDR3 is TGTGCCAGCTCACCATATAGCAATCAGCCCCAGCATTTT. Based on the CDR3 plus reference TRBV18 and TRBJ1-5, the full variable domain is NAGVMQNPRHLVRRRGQEARLRCSPMKGHSHVYWYRQLPEEGLKFMVYLQKENIIDESGMPKERFSAEFPKEGPSILRIQQVVRGDSAAYFCASSPYSNQPQHFGDGTRLSIL.

Only a few counts were recorded for this clone. The sample has other DNA sequences that encode this CDR3 too. V gene TRBV19 combines with J gene TRBJ1-6, with 8 bases that match TRBD1. Trimming took 6 bases from V and 5 from J; bases not matched to a gene: 3. This CDR3 is 14 amino acids long. Germline V gene data show CDR1 as LNHDA and CDR2 as SQIVND (reference sequence). The CDR3 DNA follows: TGTGCCAGTAGGGAGACAGGGGATAATTCACCCCTCCACTTT. Amino acid sequence: CASRETGDNSPLHF. Based on the CDR3 plus reference TRBV19 and TRBJ1-6, the full variable domain is DGGITQSPKYLFRKEGQNVTLSCEQNLNHDAMYWYRQDPGQGLRLIYYSQIVNDFQKGDIAEGYSVSREKKESFPLTVTSAQKNPTAFYLCASRETGDNSPLHFGNGTRLTVT.

The chain carries TRBV19 and TRBJ2-5; 7 nucleotides align to TRBD2. This CDR3 comprises 14 residues. The V segment lost 3 bases and the J segment 0 bases; nucleotides outside the gene matches: 1. Germline V gene lookup returns CDR1 LNHDA and CDR2 SQIVND (reference sequence). CDR3: CASSMGGNQETQYF. In nucleotides, the CDR3 is TGTGCCAGTAGTATGGGGGGGAACCAAGAGACCCAGTACTTC.

This clone has a handful of counts. The J gene is TRBJ1-6, the V gene TRBV6-5; D ambiguous. The CDR3 contains 15 residues. The germline V gene has CDR1 MNHEY and CDR2 SVGAGI. Between the trimmed V and J ends, which lost 4 bases and 5 bases, there was a span of 12 bases. CDR3 amino acids: CASSSGPPHNSPLHF. The CDR3 DNA sequence: TGTGCCAGCAGTTCGGGTCCCCCCCATAATTCACCCCTCCACTTT.

The J gene is TRBJ1-6, the V gene TRBV7-9, with 9 bases matching TRBD1. With 3 bases clipped from V and 10 bases from J, the junction kept 7 bases outside the gene matches. From germline, CDR1 is SEHNR and CDR2 FQNEAQ (reference sequence). This CDR3 is 15 amino acids long. CDR3 protein: CASSLLTGGVSPLHF. The CDR3 DNA reads TGTGCCAGCAGCTTGCTCACAGGGGGCGTCTCACCCCTCCACTTT.

V gene TRBV20-1 combines with J gene TRBJ1-3; no clear D. Deletions cut 6 bases from V and 5 bases from J, with 8 bases between. The CDR3 extends over 11 amino acids. Germline CDR1 is DFQATT and CDR2 is SNEGSKA (reference sequence). The CDR3 loop reads CSAVGRNTIYF. The DNA for the CDR3 is TGCAGTGCAGTGGGCAGAAACACCATATATTTT.

V gene TRBV2 combines with J gene TRBJ1-2, with 7 bases that match TRBD1. Germline assignment: CDR1 SNHLY and CDR2 FYNNEI. The V gene end was trimmed by 1 base and the J gene end by 4 bases; junction bases not matched to a gene: 15. This CDR3 comprises 18 residues. CDR3 sequence reads: CASSEEGFKGAVIYGYTF. The CDR3 nucleotides read TGTGCCAGCAGTGAAGAAGGGTTTAAGGGGGCTGTGATCTATGGCTACACCTTC.

The V and J genes are TRBV4-3 and TRBJ2-7; 9 bases fit TRBD2. This CDR3 spans 14 amino acids. CDR1 is LGHNA and CDR2 is YSLEER in the germline V gene. The ends lost 4 bases at V and 12 bases at J; junction bases unmatched: 13. CDR3 DNA sequence: TGCGCCAGCAGCCGGCAGACTAGCGGTTTCGACCGGTACTTC. Protein sequence: CASSRQTSGFDRYF.

The chain recombines TRBV5-1 with TRBJ2-2; 9 bases map to TRBD2. The V gene's germline CDR1 is SGHRS and CDR2 YFSETQ. The CDR3 contains 17 residues. After removal of 2 bases from V and 5 bases from J, the junction contained 10 bases not matched to a gene. The CDR3 here is CASSFISGSTGTGELFF. CDR3 nucleotides: TGCGCCAGCAGCTTCATTAGCGGGAGCACGGGGACCGGGGAGCTGTTTTTT.

This clone showed up just a few times. V is TRBV19 and J is TRBJ1-6; a weak D match, TRBD1 (5 bases). The germline V gene has CDR1 LNHDA and CDR2 SQIVND (reference sequence). With 5 bases removed from V and 5 bases from J, the gap between germline ends came to 13 bases. CDR3 length: 15 residues. CDR3 sequence: CASSAGQEDNSPLHF. CDR3 coding DNA: TGTGCCAGTAGTGCTGGACAAGAAGATAATTCACCCCTCCACTTT. Full variable domain (rest looked up from reference TRBV19 and TRBJ1-6): DGGITQSPKYLFRKEGQNVTLSCEQNLNHDAMYWYRQDPGQGLRLIYYSQIVNDFQKGDIAEGYSVSREKKESFPLTVTSAQKNPTAFYLCASSAGQEDNSPLHFGNGTRLTVT.

This rearrangement joins TRBV19 to TRBJ2-6; no firm D call. The CDR3 length is 17 residues. The V gene lost 6 bases and the J gene lost 1 base, with 16 bases spanning the gap. CDR1 LNHDA and CDR2 SQIVND come from the germline V gene (reference sequence). Here the CDR3 reads CASSLTSTSSGANVLTF. The DNA for the CDR3 is TGTGCCAGTAGCCTGACTTCTACCTCTTCTGGGGCCAACGTCCTGACTTTC.

This clone was counted only a few times. The chain is built from TRBV30 and TRBJ1-6; 7 bases are a match to TRBD1. V lost 5 bases and J lost 12; bases outside the gene matches: 10. Germline CDR1 is GTSNPN and CDR2 is SVGIG (reference sequence). The CDR3 is made up of 13 amino acids. The CDR3 sequence: CAWQGQPREPLHF. The CDR3 nucleotides read TGTGCCTGGCAGGGACAGCCGAGAGAACCCCTCCACTTT.